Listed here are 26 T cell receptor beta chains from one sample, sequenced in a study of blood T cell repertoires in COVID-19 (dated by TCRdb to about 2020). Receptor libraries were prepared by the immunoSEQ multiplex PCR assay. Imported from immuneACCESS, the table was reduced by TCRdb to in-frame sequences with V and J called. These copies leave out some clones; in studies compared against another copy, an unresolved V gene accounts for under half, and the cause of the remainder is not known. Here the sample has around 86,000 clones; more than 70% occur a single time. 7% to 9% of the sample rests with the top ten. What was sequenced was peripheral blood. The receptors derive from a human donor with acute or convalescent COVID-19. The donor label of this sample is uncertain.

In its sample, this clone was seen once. Here the CDR3 reads CASIEVGEGYEQYF. In DNA form, the CDR3 reads TGTGCCAGCATCGAGGTGGGGGAGGGCTACGAGCAGTACTTC. The genes are TRBV11-2 and TRBJ2-7; TRBD2 matches 7 bases. Trimming took 7 bases from V and 3 from J; bases not matched to a gene: 9. This CDR3 is 14 amino acids long. Germline V gene data show CDR1 as SGHAT and CDR2 as FQNNGV.

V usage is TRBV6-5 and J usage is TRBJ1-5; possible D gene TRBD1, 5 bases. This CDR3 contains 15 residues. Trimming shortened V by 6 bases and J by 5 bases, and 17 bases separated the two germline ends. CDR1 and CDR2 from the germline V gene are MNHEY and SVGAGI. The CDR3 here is CASSSTQGGDQPQHF. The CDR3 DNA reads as TGTGCCAGCAGCTCAACTCAGGGCGGCGATCAGCCCCAGCATTTT.

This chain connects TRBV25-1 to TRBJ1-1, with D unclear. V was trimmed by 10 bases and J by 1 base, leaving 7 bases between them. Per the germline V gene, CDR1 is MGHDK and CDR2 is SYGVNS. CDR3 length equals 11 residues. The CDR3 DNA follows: TGTGCCACCACACGGAACACTGAAGCTTTCTTT. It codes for CATTRNTEAFF.

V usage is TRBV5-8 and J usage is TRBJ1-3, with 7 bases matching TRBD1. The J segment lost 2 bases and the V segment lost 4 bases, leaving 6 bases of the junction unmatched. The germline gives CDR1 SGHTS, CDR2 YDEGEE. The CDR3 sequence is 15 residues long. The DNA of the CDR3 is TGTGCCAGCAGCCGTCCTGACAGGGCTGGAAACACCATATATTTT. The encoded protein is CASSRPDRAGNTIYF.

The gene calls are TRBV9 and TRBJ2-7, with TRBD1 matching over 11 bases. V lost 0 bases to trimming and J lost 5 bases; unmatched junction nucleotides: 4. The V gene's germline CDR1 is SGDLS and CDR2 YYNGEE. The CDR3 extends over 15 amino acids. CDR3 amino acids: CASSVGGQGGNEQYF. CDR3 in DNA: TGTGCCAGCAGCGTAGGGGGACAGGGGGGTAACGAGCAGTACTTC. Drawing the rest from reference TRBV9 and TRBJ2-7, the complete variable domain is DSGVTQTPKHLITATGQRVTLRCSPRSGDLSVYWYQQSLDQGLQFLIQYYNGEERAKGNILERFSAQQFPDLHSELNLSSLELGDSALYFCASSVGGQGGNEQYFGPGTRLTVT.

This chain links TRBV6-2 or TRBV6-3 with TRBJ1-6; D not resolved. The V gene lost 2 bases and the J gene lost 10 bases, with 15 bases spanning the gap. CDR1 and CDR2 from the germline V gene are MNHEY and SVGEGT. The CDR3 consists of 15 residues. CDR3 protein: CASSYLRTPDSPLHF. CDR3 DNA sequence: TGTGCCAGCAGTTACCTCAGGACTCCAGACTCACCCCTCCACTTT.

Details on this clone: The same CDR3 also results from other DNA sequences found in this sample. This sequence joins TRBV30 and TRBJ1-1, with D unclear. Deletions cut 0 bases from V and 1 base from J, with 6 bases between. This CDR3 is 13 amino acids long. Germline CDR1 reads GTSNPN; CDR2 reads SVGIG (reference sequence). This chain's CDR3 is CAWSVLGNTEAFF. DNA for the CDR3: TGTGCCTGGAGTGTACTAGGGAACACTGAAGCTTTCTTT.

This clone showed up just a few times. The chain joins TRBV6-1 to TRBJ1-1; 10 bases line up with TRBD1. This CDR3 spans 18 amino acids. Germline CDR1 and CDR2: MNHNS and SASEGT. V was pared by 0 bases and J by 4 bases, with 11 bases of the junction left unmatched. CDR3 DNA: TGTGCCAGCAGTGAAGCGCTTTTCGGGACAGGGGTGTCCACTGAAGCTTTCTTT. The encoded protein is CASSEALFGTGVSTEAFF.

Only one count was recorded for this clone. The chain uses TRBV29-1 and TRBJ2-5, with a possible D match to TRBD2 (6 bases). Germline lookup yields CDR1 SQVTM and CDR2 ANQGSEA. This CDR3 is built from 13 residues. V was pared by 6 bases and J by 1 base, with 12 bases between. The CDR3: CSVPGEVQETQYF. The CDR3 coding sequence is TGCAGCGTACCGGGGGAAGTCCAAGAGACCCAGTACTTC. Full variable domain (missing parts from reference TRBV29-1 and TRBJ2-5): SAVISQKPSRDICQRGTSLTIQCQVDSQVTMMFWYRQQPGQSLTLIATANQGSEATYESGFVIDKFPISRPNLTFSTLTVSNMSPEDSSIYLCSVPGEVQETQYFGPGTRLLVL.

In DNA, the CDR3 is TGCGCCAGCAGCTGGAGCGGGGGCATTCCTTACGAGCAGTACTTC. Protein sequence: CASSWSGGIPYEQYF. This rearrangement joins TRBV5-1 to TRBJ2-7; 8 bases are shared with TRBD2. Losses at the gene ends were 3 bases for V and 4 bases for J; bases not matched to a gene: 9. From germline, CDR1 is SGHRS and CDR2 YFSETQ. This CDR3 contains 15 residues. Supplemented by reference TRBV5-1 and TRBJ2-7, the full variable domain reads KAGVTQTPRYLIKTRGQQVTLSCSPISGHRSVSWYQQTPGQGLQFLFEYFSETQRNKGNFPGRFSGRQFSNSRSEMNVSTLELGDSALYLCASSWSGGIPYEQYFGPGTRLTVT.

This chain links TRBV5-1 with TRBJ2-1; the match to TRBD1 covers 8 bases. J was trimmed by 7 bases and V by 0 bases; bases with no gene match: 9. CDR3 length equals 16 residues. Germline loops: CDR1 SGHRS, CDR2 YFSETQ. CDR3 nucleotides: TGCGCCAGCAGCTTGGATGTACAGGGGGTTGGGAATGAGCAGTTCTTC. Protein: CASSLDVQGVGNEQFF.

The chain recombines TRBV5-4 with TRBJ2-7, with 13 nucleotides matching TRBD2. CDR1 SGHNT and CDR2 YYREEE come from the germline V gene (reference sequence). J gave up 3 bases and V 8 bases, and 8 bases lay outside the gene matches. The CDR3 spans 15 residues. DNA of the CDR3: TGTGCCAGTCAACTAGCGGGGGGGCAAGGCTACGAGCAGTACTTC. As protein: CASQLAGGQGYEQYF.

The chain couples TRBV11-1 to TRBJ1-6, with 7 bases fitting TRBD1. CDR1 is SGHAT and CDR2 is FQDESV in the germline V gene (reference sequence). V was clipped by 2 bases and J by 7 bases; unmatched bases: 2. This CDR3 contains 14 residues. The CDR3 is CASSLQGENSPLHF. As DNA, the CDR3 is TGTGCCAGCAGCTTACAGGGGGAAAATTCACCCCTCCACTTT.

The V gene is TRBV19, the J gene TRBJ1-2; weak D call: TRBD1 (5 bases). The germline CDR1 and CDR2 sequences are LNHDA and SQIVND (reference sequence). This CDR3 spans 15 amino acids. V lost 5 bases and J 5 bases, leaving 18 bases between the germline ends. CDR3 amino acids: CASSESGTTRYGYTF. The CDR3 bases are TGTGCCAGTAGTGAAAGCGGGACGACTAGGTATGGCTACACCTTC.

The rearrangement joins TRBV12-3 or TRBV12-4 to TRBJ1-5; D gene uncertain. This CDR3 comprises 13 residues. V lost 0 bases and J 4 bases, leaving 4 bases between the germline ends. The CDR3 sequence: CASSLARNQPQHF. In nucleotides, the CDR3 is TGTGCCAGCAGTTTAGCGCGGAATCAGCCCCAGCATTTT.

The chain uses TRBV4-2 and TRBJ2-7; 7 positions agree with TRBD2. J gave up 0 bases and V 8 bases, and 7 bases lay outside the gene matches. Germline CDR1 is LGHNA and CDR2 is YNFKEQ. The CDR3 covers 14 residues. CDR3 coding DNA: TGTGCCAGCCGCCCCGGGGGGAACTCCTACGAGCAGTACTTC. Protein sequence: CASRPGGNSYEQYF.

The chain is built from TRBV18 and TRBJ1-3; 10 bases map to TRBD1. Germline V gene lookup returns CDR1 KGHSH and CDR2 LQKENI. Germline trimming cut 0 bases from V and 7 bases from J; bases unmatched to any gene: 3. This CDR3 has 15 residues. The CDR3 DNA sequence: TGTGCCAGCTCACCACCAGGACAGGGGGTGAACACCATATATTTT. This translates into CASSPPGQGVNTIYF.

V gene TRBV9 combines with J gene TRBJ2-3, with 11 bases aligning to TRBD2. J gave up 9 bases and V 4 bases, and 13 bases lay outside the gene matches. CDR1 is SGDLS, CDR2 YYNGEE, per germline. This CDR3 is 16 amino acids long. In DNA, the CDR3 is TGTGCCAGCAGCCCTCGACTAGCGGGGTTCATAGAGACGCAGTATTTT. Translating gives CASSPRLAGFIETQYF. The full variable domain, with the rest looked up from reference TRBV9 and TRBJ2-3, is DSGVTQTPKHLITATGQRVTLRCSPRSGDLSVYWYQQSLDQGLQFLIQYYNGEERAKGNILERFSAQQFPDLHSELNLSSLELGDSALYFCASSPRLAGFIETQYFGPGTRLTVL.

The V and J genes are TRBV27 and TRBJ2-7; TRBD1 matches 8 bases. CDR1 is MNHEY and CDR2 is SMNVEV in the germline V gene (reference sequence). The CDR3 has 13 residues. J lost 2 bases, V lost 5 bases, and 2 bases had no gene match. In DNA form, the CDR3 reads TGTGCCAGCAGTCAGGGACAGGCCTACGAGCAGTACTTC. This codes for CASSQGQAYEQYF.

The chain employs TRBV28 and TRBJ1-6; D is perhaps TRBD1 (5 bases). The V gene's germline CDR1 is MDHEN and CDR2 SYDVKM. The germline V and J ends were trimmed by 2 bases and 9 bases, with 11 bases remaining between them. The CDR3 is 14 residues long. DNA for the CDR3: TGTGCCAGCAGTTTAGGGGCCCAGTTTTCACCCCTCCACTTT. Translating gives CASSLGAQFSPLHF.

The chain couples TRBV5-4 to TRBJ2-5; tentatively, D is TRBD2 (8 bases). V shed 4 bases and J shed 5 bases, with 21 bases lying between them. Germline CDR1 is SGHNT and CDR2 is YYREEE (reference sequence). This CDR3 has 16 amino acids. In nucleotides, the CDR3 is TGTGCCAGCAGCCCGGGAGGGGGCGCTTTTCTGGAGACCCAGTACTTC. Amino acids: CASSPGGGAFLETQYF.

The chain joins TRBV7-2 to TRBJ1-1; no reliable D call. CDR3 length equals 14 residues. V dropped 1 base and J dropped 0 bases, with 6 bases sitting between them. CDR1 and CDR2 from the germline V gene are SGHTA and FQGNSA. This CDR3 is CASSLVFVNTEAFF. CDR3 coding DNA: TGTGCCAGCAGCTTAGTCTTTGTGAACACTGAAGCTTTCTTT.

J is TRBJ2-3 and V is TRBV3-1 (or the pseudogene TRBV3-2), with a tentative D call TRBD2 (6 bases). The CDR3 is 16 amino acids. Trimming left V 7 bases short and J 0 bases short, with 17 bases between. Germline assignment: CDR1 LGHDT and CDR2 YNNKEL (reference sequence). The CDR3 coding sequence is TGTGCCAGCAACGAACTACCGGGACTCAGCACAGATACGCAGTATTTT. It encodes CASNELPGLSTDTQYF.

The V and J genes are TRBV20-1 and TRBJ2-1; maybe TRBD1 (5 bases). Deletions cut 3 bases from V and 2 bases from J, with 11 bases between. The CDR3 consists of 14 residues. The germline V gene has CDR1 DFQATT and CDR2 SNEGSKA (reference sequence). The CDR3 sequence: CSASRRATYNEQFF. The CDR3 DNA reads TGCAGTGCTAGTCGCAGGGCCACCTACAATGAGCAGTTCTTC.

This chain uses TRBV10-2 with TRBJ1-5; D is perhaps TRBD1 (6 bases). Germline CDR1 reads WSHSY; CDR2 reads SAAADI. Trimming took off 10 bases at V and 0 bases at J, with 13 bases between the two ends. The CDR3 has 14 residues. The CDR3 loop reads CATLDRNSNQPQHF. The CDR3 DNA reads TGCGCCACCTTGGACAGAAATAGCAATCAGCCCCAGCATTTT.

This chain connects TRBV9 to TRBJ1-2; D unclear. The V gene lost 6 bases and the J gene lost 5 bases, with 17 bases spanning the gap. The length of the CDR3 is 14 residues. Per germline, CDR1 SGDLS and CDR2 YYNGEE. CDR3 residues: CASNPRPGTYGYTF. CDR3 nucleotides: TGTGCCAGCAACCCCCGCCCGGGAACTTATGGCTACACCTTC.